These 30 T cell receptor beta chains originate from one sample sequenced in a study of blood T cell repertoires in COVID-19 (dated by TCRdb to about 2020). The library came from the immunoSEQ multiplex PCR assay. In TCRdb, the immuneACCESS table is reduced to in-frame sequences with V and J assigned. These tables do not hold every clone; where another copy was compared, an unresolved V gene accounts for under half, and the others remain unexplained. Across this sample there are 22,000 or so clones, with around 89% seen only once. Approximately 7.5% of the sample lies in the top ten. Sequenced input: peripheral blood. The source of these receptors is an older woman with active COVID-19.

The gene calls are TRBV27 and TRBJ2-2; the match to TRBD2 covers 12 bases. The CDR3 is made up of 17 amino acids. J lost 7 bases, V lost 6 bases, and 12 bases had no gene match. The germline V gene encodes CDR1 MNHEY and CDR2 SMNVEV (reference sequence). The CDR3 loop reads CASSRGTSGGLGGELFF. Written as DNA, the CDR3 is TGTGCCAGCAGCAGAGGAACTAGCGGGGGGCTGGGCGGGGAGCTGTTTTTT.

The chain recombines TRBV7-9 with TRBJ2-7; 8 positions match TRBD2. The CDR3 is made up of 16 amino acids. CDR1 and CDR2 (germline): SEHNR, FQNEAQ (reference sequence). Trimming cost V 1 base and J 1 base; bases outside gene matches: 6. The CDR3 spells CASSLGGTSGSYEQYF. CDR3 DNA sequence: TGTGCCAGCAGCTTAGGGGGTACTAGCGGTTCCTACGAGCAGTACTTC.

The chain links TRBV19 to TRBJ2-1; D is ambiguous. Germline lookup yields CDR1 LNHDA and CDR2 SQIVND (reference sequence). V was cut by 1 base and J by 3 bases, with 7 bases left in between. CDR3 length: 14 amino acids. The chain's CDR3 is CASSIGAGYNEQFF. CDR3 in DNA: TGTGCCAGTAGTATAGGGGCAGGCTACAATGAGCAGTTCTTC.

The sample holds one count of this clone. V usage is TRBV7-2 and J usage is TRBJ2-1; D is undetermined. V lost 5 bases and J lost 3, with 11 bases in between. The CDR3 has 14 amino acids. CDR1 SGHTA and CDR2 FQGNSA come from the germline V gene. DNA of the CDR3: TGTGCCAGCAGCCACCCCGGTTTCTACAATGAGCAGTTCTTC. Amino acid sequence: CASSHPGFYNEQFF.

The chain carries TRBV7-2 and TRBJ2-7; 8 nucleotides match TRBD2. V gave up 5 bases and J gave up 2 bases; unmatched junction bases: 2. Germline V gives CDR1 SGHTA, CDR2 FQGNSA. This CDR3 region has 13 residues. CDR3 nucleotide sequence: TGTGCCAGCAGCACAGCGGGGGCCTACGAGCAGTACTTC. Translation gives CASSTAGAYEQYF.

The chain links TRBV5-1 to TRBJ2-3; D is perhaps TRBD1 (5 bases). CDR3 length equals 12 residues. Germline assignment: CDR1 SGHRS and CDR2 YFSETQ. V shed 7 bases and J shed 11 bases, with 17 bases lying between them. CDR3 coding DNA: TGCGCCAGCTCATTTCTGGGCCAGGGGCAGTATTTT. Translated: CASSFLGQGQYF.

The chain recombines TRBV19 with TRBJ1-1; perhaps TRBD1 as D (5 bases). The CDR3 loop spans 14 amino acids. Per the germline V gene, CDR1 is LNHDA and CDR2 is SQIVND (reference sequence). Trimming cost V 7 bases and J 1 base, with 13 bases left between them. CDR3 sequence reads: CASTPSGENTEAFF. The CDR3 nucleotides are TGTGCCAGTACCCCATCGGGGGAGAACACTGAAGCTTTCTTT.

The chain carries TRBV4-2 and TRBJ1-2; D gene uncertain. V shed 7 bases and J shed 4 bases, with 19 bases lying between them. The CDR3 covers 15 residues. In germline, CDR1 is LGHNA, CDR2 YNFKEQ. In nucleotides, the CDR3 is TGTGCCAGCACCCCAGGAGCAGAGGAGGGCTATGGCTACACCTTC. Protein sequence: CASTPGAEEGYGYTF.

This rearrangement joins TRBV5-1 to TRBJ1-2, with D uncertain. Germline V gene sequence: CDR1 SGHRS, CDR2 YFSETQ. The CDR3 runs 13 residues. V was shortened by 1 base and J by 2 bases, with 6 bases between the two germline ends. The CDR3: CASSLTQNYGYTF. CDR3 DNA sequence: TGCGCCAGCAGCTTGACGCAGAACTATGGCTACACCTTC. The variable domain in full, completed from reference TRBV5-1 and TRBJ1-2, reads KAGVTQTPRYLIKTRGQQVTLSCSPISGHRSVSWYQQTPGQGLQFLFEYFSETQRNKGNFPGRFSGRQFSNSRSEMNVSTLELGDSALYLCASSLTQNYGYTFGSGTRLTVV.

The chain employs TRBV2 and TRBJ2-4; D not resolved. The germline gives CDR1 SNHLY, CDR2 FYNNEI. The CDR3 sequence is 16 residues long. V was cut by 7 bases and J by 2 bases, with 18 bases left in between. The CDR3 nucleotides read TGTGCCAGCAAAGTCGACAATCTCGTATCCAAAAACATTCAGTACTTC. This sequence encodes CASKVDNLVSKNIQYF.

By sample share, this clone is medium-sized (0.01 to 0.1%). The chain is built from TRBV7-9 and TRBJ2-1; TRBD2 matches 8 bases. This CDR3 contains 15 residues. CDR1 SEHNR and CDR2 FQNEAQ come from the germline V gene (reference sequence). With V trimmed by 2 bases and J by 5 bases, 5 bases remained unmatched. The CDR3 here is CASSLSGGGNNEQFF. The CDR3 DNA reads TGTGCCAGCAGCTTAAGCGGGGGAGGGAACAATGAGCAGTTCTTC.

The V gene is TRBV9, the J gene TRBJ2-4, with D maybe TRBD1 (6 bases). Germline loops: CDR1 SGDLS, CDR2 YYNGEE. The V gene lost 0 bases and the J gene lost 2 bases, with 9 bases spanning the gap. The CDR3 totals 15 residues. The CDR3 region is CASSVEGGSKNIQYF. The CDR3 nucleotides are TGTGCCAGCAGCGTAGAAGGGGGATCCAAAAACATTCAGTACTTC.

This clone has a single count. This chain joins TRBV7-2 and TRBJ2-1, with 11 positions matching TRBD2. Germline V gene sequence: CDR1 SGHTA, CDR2 FQGNSA. The V segment lost 5 bases and the J segment 12 bases; nucleotides outside the gene matches: 9. The CDR3 sequence is 14 residues long. The CDR3 region is CASSLGLAGGVQFF. The CDR3 DNA reads TGTGCCAGCAGCCTGGGGCTAGCGGGGGGCGTGCAGTTCTTC. The whole variable domain, filled in from reference TRBV7-2 and TRBJ2-1, reads GAGVSQSPSNKVTEKGKDVELRCDPISGHTALYWYRQSLGQGLEFLIYFQGNSAPDKSGLPSDRFSAERTGGSVSTLTIQRTQQEDSAVYLCASSLGLAGGVQFFGPGTRLTVL.

The V and J genes are TRBV4-1 and TRBJ2-5; D is possibly TRBD1 (8 bases). The V end was cut by 3 bases, the J end by 1 base, with 21 bases between. The CDR3 extends over 18 amino acids. Germline CDR1 MGHRA, CDR2 YSYEKL. DNA of the CDR3: TGCGCCAGCAGCCAGGATCCCAACAGGGGGGGAGCCCAAGAGACCCAGTACTTC. This codes for CASSQDPNRGGAQETQYF.

The chain combines TRBV5-4 with TRBJ2-6; D perhaps matches TRBD1 (6 bases). This CDR3 spans 15 amino acids. CDR1 is SGHNT and CDR2 is YYREEE in the germline V gene (reference sequence). V lost 4 bases to trimming and J lost 1 base, with 9 bases between them. The CDR3 bases are TGTGCCAGCAGCCAACAGGGATCTGGGGCCAACGTCCTGACTTTC. Translated, it gives CASSQQGSGANVLTF.

The rearrangement joins TRBV5-1 to TRBJ1-2, with 10 nucleotides matching TRBD1. The CDR3 runs to 14 residues. Trimming cost V 2 bases and J 5 bases; bases outside gene matches: 3. Germline values: CDR1 SGHRS, CDR2 YFSETQ. DNA for the CDR3: TGCGCCAGCAGCTTTGGGACAGGGGAATATGGCTACACCTTC. It specifies CASSFGTGEYGYTF.

The V and J genes are TRBV2 and TRBJ1-2; D possibly corresponds to TRBD1 (5 bases). V gave up 5 bases and J gave up 5 bases, with 6 bases separating them. The CDR3 extends over 11 amino acids. CDR1 is SNHLY and CDR2 is FYNNEI in the germline V gene. The CDR3 DNA sequence: TGTGCCAGCAGTACAGGATATGGCTACACCTTC. Translation gives CASSTGYGYTF.

This sequence joins TRBV4-1 and TRBJ1-2, with no clear D. V lost 0 bases and J 4 bases, leaving 12 bases between the germline ends. In germline, CDR1 is MGHRA, CDR2 YSYEKL. The CDR3 is 15 amino acids. As DNA, the CDR3 is TGCGCCAGCAGCCAAGAAATTGTCAGTTCCTATGGCTACACCTTC. Protein sequence: CASSQEIVSSYGYTF.

V usage is TRBV10-1 and J usage is TRBJ2-1; TRBD2 is a possible D gene (5 bases). Trimming shortened V by 6 bases and J by 8 bases, and 14 bases separated the two germline ends. Germline V gene sequence: CDR1 WNHNN, CDR2 SYGVQD (reference sequence). CDR3 length equals 13 residues. CDR3 sequence (DNA): TGCGCCAGCAGGGCTGGACTGATCGATGAGCAGTTCTTC. This translates into CASRAGLIDEQFF.

This clone was counted once. The rearrangement links TRBV6-4 to TRBJ1-6; D might be TRBD1 (5 bases). CDR3 size: 14 residues. CDR1 is MRHNA, CDR2 SNTAGT, per germline. The V gene lost 3 bases and the J gene lost 6 bases, with 9 bases spanning the gap. Here the CDR3 DNA reads TGTGCCAGCAGTGATCAGGGAGGTAATTCACCCCTCCACTTT. Residues: CASSDQGGNSPLHF.

The rearrangement uses TRBV7-9 and TRBJ2-4; 8 nucleotides line up with TRBD1. The CDR3 runs 14 residues. The V segment lost 1 base and the J segment 4 bases; nucleotides outside the gene matches: 0. CDR1 and CDR2 from the germline V gene are SEHNR and FQNEAQ (reference sequence). The CDR3 protein is CASSLGDRKNIQYF. In nucleotides, the CDR3 is TGTGCCAGCAGCTTAGGGGACAGGAAAAACATTCAGTACTTC.

V gene TRBV29-1 combines with J gene TRBJ2-5; 9 bases line up with TRBD1. Germline CDR1 and CDR2: SQVTM and ANQGSEA. CDR3 length equals 14 residues. V dropped 4 bases and J dropped 1; count of bases not matched to a gene: 4. This CDR3 reads CSVGTGASQETQYF. In nucleotides, the CDR3 is TGCAGCGTTGGGACAGGGGCAAGCCAAGAGACCCAGTACTTC. The full variable domain, completed using reference TRBV29-1 and TRBJ2-5, is SAVISQKPSRDICQRGTSLTIQCQVDSQVTMMFWYRQQPGQSLTLIATANQGSEATYESGFVIDKFPISRPNLTFSTLTVSNMSPEDSSIYLCSVGTGASQETQYFGPGTRLLVL.

The chain is built from TRBV18 and TRBJ1-1; 10 nucleotides match TRBD1. The CDR3 runs 16 residues. Germline V gene sequence: CDR1 KGHSH, CDR2 LQKENI. The junction had 5 bases not matched to a gene; V was cut back by 1 base and J by 3 bases. The CDR3 sequence: CASSPLTGTGDTEAFF. The CDR3 DNA reads as TGTGCCAGCTCACCACTTACCGGGACAGGGGACACTGAAGCTTTCTTT.

The genes are TRBV27 and TRBJ1-1; 7 bases agree with TRBD1. CDR3 length: 13 amino acids. Germline loops: CDR1 MNHEY, CDR2 SMNVEV (reference sequence). V lost 3 bases to trimming and J lost 6 bases; unmatched junction nucleotides: 4. The CDR3 loop is CASSLEGAAEAFF. The DNA for the CDR3 is TGTGCCAGCAGTTTGGAGGGGGCGGCTGAAGCTTTCTTT.

This chain connects TRBV5-1 to TRBJ2-1, with 8 bases fitting TRBD1. The length of the CDR3 is 15 residues. J gave up 12 bases and V 5 bases, and 16 bases lay outside the gene matches. Germline values: CDR1 SGHRS, CDR2 YFSETQ. The CDR3 DNA reads as TGCGCCAGCAGGGCTTTCCAGGGGGCGGTTAGTGGGCAGTTCTTC. Its translation: CASRAFQGAVSGQFF.

The chain employs TRBV3-1 (or the pseudogene TRBV3-2) and TRBJ1-4; D not certain. CDR3 length: 13 amino acids. Germline CDR1 LGHDT, CDR2 YNNKEL (reference sequence). V was clipped by 3 bases and J by 7 bases, with 9 bases between them. The CDR3 reads CASSQLEGEKLFF. DNA of the CDR3: TGTGCCAGCAGCCAGTTGGAGGGTGAAAAACTGTTTTTT.

V is TRBV13 and J is TRBJ1-4; tentatively, D is TRBD1 (6 bases). The germline V and J ends were trimmed by 3 bases and 7 bases, with 12 bases remaining between them. Germline loops: CDR1 PRHDT, CDR2 FYEKMQ (reference sequence). This CDR3 is 14 amino acids long. As DNA, the CDR3 is TGTGCCAGCAGCTTGACAGGCAGGGGTGAAAAACTGTTTTTT. As protein: CASSLTGRGEKLFF.

This sequence joins TRBV2 and TRBJ2-1; 10 nucleotides line up with TRBD2. CDR1 is SNHLY and CDR2 is FYNNEI in the germline V gene. The CDR3 sequence is 14 residues long. V was pared by 4 bases and J by 9 bases, with 6 bases of the junction left unmatched. CDR3 sequence: CASSASGGAGEQFF. The CDR3 region has the DNA TGTGCCAGCAGTGCCAGCGGGGGGGCGGGTGAGCAGTTCTTC.

The genes are TRBV5-8 and TRBJ2-1; 7 nucleotides align to TRBD1. The length of the CDR3 is 15 residues. V lost 0 bases and J lost 9; bases outside the gene matches: 9. Germline values: CDR1 SGHTS, CDR2 YDEGEE. The DNA for the CDR3 is TGTGCCAGCAGCTTGGTTGCGACAGGGCTGGGTGAGCAGTTCTTC. The encoded protein is CASSLVATGLGEQFF. Together with reference TRBV5-8 and TRBJ2-1, the CDR3 gives the full variable domain: EAGVTQSPTHLIKTRGQQATLRCSPISGHTSVYWYQQALGLGLQFLLWYDEGEERNRGNFPPRFSGRQFPNYSSELNVNALELEDSALYLCASSLVATGLGEQFFGPGTRLTVL.

The chain recombines TRBV7-2 with TRBJ1-3; 11 bases are a match to TRBD1. In germline, CDR1 is SGHTA, CDR2 FQGNSA. The CDR3 has 18 residues. J gave up 1 base and V 6 bases, and 11 bases lay outside the gene matches. The chain's CDR3 is CASRSGTGGSSSGNTIYF. CDR3 DNA sequence: TGTGCCAGCAGGTCAGGGACAGGGGGATCGAGTTCTGGAAACACCATATATTTT.